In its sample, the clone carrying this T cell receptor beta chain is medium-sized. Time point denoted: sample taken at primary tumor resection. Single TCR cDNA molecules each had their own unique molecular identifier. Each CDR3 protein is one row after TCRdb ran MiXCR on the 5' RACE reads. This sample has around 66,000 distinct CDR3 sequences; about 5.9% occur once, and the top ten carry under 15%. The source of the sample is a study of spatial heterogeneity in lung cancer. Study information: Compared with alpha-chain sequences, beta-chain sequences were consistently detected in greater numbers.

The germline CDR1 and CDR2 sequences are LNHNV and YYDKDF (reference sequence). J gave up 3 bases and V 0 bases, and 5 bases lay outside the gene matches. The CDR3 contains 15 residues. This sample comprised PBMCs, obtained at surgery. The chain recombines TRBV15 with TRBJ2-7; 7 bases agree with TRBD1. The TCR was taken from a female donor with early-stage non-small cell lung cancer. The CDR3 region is CATSRDKGAGYEQYF. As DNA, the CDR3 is TGTGCCACCAGCAGAGATAAGGGGGCGGGCTACGAGCAGTACTTC.